This passage covers 3 T cell receptor beta chains from one sample sequenced in a study of T cell responses to AZD1222 COVID-19 vaccine. TCRdb's copy holds only in-frame clones and misses some; the assay was immunoSEQ multiplex PCR. The sample shows 80,000 to 95,000 clones, roughly 80% of them seen only once. This sample comprised peripheral blood, obtained on day 0 of AZD1222 vaccination. These receptors all come from an adult in good health.

V and J are TRBV7-2 and TRBJ2-1; 8 nucleotides agree with TRBD2. After removal of 5 bases from V and 4 bases from J, the junction contained 7 bases not matched to a gene. The CDR3 contains 15 residues. CDR1 is SGHTA, CDR2 FQGNSA, per germline. The CDR3 bases are TGTGCCAGCAGCCGCGGGACTAGTCGGTACAATGAGCAGTTCTTC. This sequence encodes CASSRGTSRYNEQFF.

The CDR3 loop reads CASSTTGRYEQYF. CDR3 nucleotide sequence: TGTGCCAGCAGCACGACAGGGCGGTACGAGCAGTACTTC. The chain links TRBV11-2 to TRBJ2-7; 7 bases are shared with TRBD1. CDR3 length equals 13 residues. Germline CDR1 reads SGHAT; CDR2 reads FQNNGV. J lost 4 bases, V lost 5 bases, and 5 bases had no gene match.

The rearrangement uses TRBV15 and TRBJ2-3; 7 nucleotides match TRBD2. Per germline, CDR1 LNHNV and CDR2 YYDKDF (reference sequence). Unmatched junction bases numbered 8, after V lost 1 base and J lost 4 bases. The CDR3 is 16 amino acids. CDR3 protein: CATSRGTRGRADTQYF. CDR3 in DNA: TGTGCCACCAGCAGAGGGACTAGAGGCAGGGCAGATACGCAGTATTTT.